These 30 T cell receptor beta chains were sequenced from one sample in a study of T cells in localized non-small cell lung cancer. This table comes from immunoSEQ multiplex PCR, and its TCRdb copy is limited to in-frame clones, with some not included. Of about 19,000 clones listed, approximately 80% are singletons. The sample here was peripheral blood, taken before any cancer treatment. The receptors shown here come from a man aged 35 to 70 with stage I lung adenocarcinoma.

V and J are TRBV7-8 and TRBJ2-7; TRBD1 aligns across 9 bases. The ends lost 4 bases at V and 1 base at J; junction bases unmatched: 8. This CDR3 comprises 16 residues. Germline V gene data show CDR1 as SGHVS and CDR2 as FQNEAQ. For the CDR3, the DNA is TGTGCCAGCAGCTCTCTAGCCGGGACAGGGTCCTACGAGCAGTACTTC. Amino acids: CASSSLAGTGSYEQYF. Full variable domain (outside the CDR3, taken from reference TRBV7-8 and TRBJ2-7): GAGVSQSPRYKVAKRGQDVALRCDPISGHVSLFWYQQALGQGPEFLTYFQNEAQLDKSGLPSDRFFAERPEGSVSTLKIQRTQQEDSAVYLCASSSLAGTGSYEQYFGPGTRLTVT.

This sequence joins TRBV27 and TRBJ1-2, with a weak D call TRBD1 (5 bases). Looked up from germline, CDR1 is MNHEY and CDR2 is SMNVEV (reference sequence). The CDR3 totals 13 residues. Deletions cut 5 bases from V and 6 bases from J, with 13 bases between. Here the CDR3 DNA reads TGTGCCAGCAGTCTCTCGGGACTGAATGGCTACACCTTC. This codes for CASSLSGLNGYTF.

The chain couples TRBV5-4 to TRBJ1-1; a weak D match, TRBD1 (6 bases). In germline, CDR1 is SGHNT, CDR2 YYREEE (reference sequence). The CDR3 covers 14 residues. V shed 5 bases and J shed 0 bases, with 11 bases lying between them. The CDR3 DNA reads TGTGCCAGCAGGGAAGGACAGTTGAACACTGAAGCTTTCTTT. Translating gives CASREGQLNTEAFF.

The J gene is TRBJ2-5, the V gene TRBV4-2; D is perhaps TRBD1 (5 bases). The V end was cut by 3 bases, the J end by 4 bases, with 12 bases between. From germline, CDR1 is LGHNA and CDR2 YNFKEQ. CDR3 length: 14 residues. CDR3 bases: TGTGCCAGCAGCCAGGGTGAAGGGGCAGAGACCCAGTACTTC. Protein: CASSQGEGAETQYF.

The sample holds one count of this clone. The chain recombines TRBV2 with TRBJ1-2; tentative D call: TRBD1 (6 bases). The CDR3 runs 15 residues. V lost 3 bases to trimming and J lost 4 bases, with 15 bases between them. Germline loops: CDR1 SNHLY, CDR2 FYNNEI. This chain's CDR3 is CASSERGLGGYGYTF. In nucleotides, the CDR3 is TGTGCCAGCAGTGAGAGGGGGTTGGGGGGCTATGGCTACACCTTC.

The chain combines TRBV29-1 with TRBJ2-5; TRBD2 is a possible D gene (5 bases). The ends were cut back, 5 bases at V and 5 bases at J, with 15 bases in the middle. In germline, CDR1 is SQVTM, CDR2 ANQGSEA. This CDR3 comprises 13 residues. As DNA, the CDR3 is TGCAGCGTTCCCAGGACTGTTCGGGAGACCCAGTACTTC. Encoded protein: CSVPRTVRETQYF. Full variable domain (missing parts from reference TRBV29-1 and TRBJ2-5): SAVISQKPSRDICQRGTSLTIQCQVDSQVTMMFWYRQQPGQSLTLIATANQGSEATYESGFVIDKFPISRPNLTFSTLTVSNMSPEDSSIYLCSVPRTVRETQYFGPGTRLLVL.

The chain has TRBV5-4 and TRBJ2-7; TRBD1 aligns across 9 bases. The CDR3 has 15 amino acids. CDR1 SGHNT and CDR2 YYREEE come from the germline V gene (reference sequence). Unmatched junction bases numbered 9, after V lost 2 bases and J lost 6 bases. The CDR3 coding sequence is TGTGCCAGCAGCTTACCCGGGGACAGGGCTGGCGAGCAGTACTTC. Translated: CASSLPGDRAGEQYF.

CDR3 nucleotide sequence: TGTGCCAGCAGCGTAGGCTCTAGCGGGGGGGATACGCAGTATTTT. This gives the protein CASSVGSSGGDTQYF. The V and J genes are TRBV9 and TRBJ2-3; 11 bases map to TRBD2. The CDR3 has 15 residues. In germline, CDR1 is SGDLS, CDR2 YYNGEE. The junction had 3 bases not matched to a gene; V was cut back by 0 bases and J by 6 bases.

V gene TRBV20-1 combines with J gene TRBJ2-1; D possibly corresponds to TRBD2 (5 bases). CDR3 length: 11 amino acids. Germline lookup yields CDR1 DFQATT and CDR2 SNEGSKA (reference sequence). Trimming shortened V by 0 bases and J by 14 bases, and 11 bases separated the two germline ends. As DNA, the CDR3 is TGCAGTGCTAGAGATGGACTGATTGAGTTCTTC. This codes for CSARDGLIEFF.

The CDR3 sequence: CASMRGGGSTEAFF. DNA of the CDR3: TGTGCCAGCATGCGAGGGGGCGGGAGCACTGAAGCTTTCTTT. The chain carries TRBV6-1 and TRBJ1-1; 7 positions match TRBD1. In germline, CDR1 is MNHNS, CDR2 SASEGT. With V trimmed by 7 bases and J by 4 bases, 9 bases remained unmatched. CDR3 length: 14 residues.

V and J are TRBV27 and TRBJ2-6, with 7 bases matching TRBD1. The V gene end was trimmed by 6 bases and the J gene end by 0 bases; junction bases not matched to a gene: 5. The CDR3 sequence is 16 residues long. Germline CDR1 MNHEY, CDR2 SMNVEV (reference sequence). The CDR3 is CASSYRGSSGANVLTF. In nucleotides, the CDR3 is TGTGCCAGCAGCTACAGGGGTAGCTCTGGGGCCAACGTCCTGACTTTC.

V usage is TRBV28 and J usage is TRBJ2-7; D might be TRBD2 (6 bases). This CDR3 has 12 amino acids. Trimming stripped 8 bases from V and 7 bases from J, with 15 bases between. The germline V gene encodes CDR1 MDHEN and CDR2 SYDVKM. The CDR3 DNA reads TGTGCCAGCGGAGGGACCTACGTGGAGCAGTACTTC. Its protein product is CASGGTYVEQYF. The full variable domain, with the rest looked up from reference TRBV28 and TRBJ2-7, is DVKVTQSSRYLVKRTGEKVFLECVQDMDHENMFWYRQDPGLGLRLIYFSYDVKMKEKGDIPEGYSVSREKKERFSLILESASTNQTSMYLCASGGTYVEQYFGPGTRLTVT.

This clone was counted once. The chain links TRBV6-5 to TRBJ1-2, with 12 positions matching TRBD1. The ends lost 6 bases at V and 3 bases at J; junction bases unmatched: 5. Per germline, CDR1 MNHEY and CDR2 SVGAGI. This CDR3 spans 15 amino acids. CDR3 sequence: CASRGQGAGDYGYTF. In nucleotides, the CDR3 is TGTGCCAGCAGGGGACAGGGGGCCGGGGACTATGGCTACACCTTC.

V is TRBV5-1 and J is TRBJ1-1; TRBD1 might be the D (6 bases). This CDR3 is 13 amino acids long. Trimming pared 4 bases from V and 11 bases from J, leaving 18 bases between. Per the germline V gene, CDR1 is SGHRS and CDR2 is YFSETQ. Here the CDR3 DNA reads TGCGCCAGCAGCGCCCGGGACAACCCTATTGCTTTCTTT. Protein sequence: CASSARDNPIAFF.

This chain links TRBV15 with TRBJ1-2; D perhaps matches TRBD1 (5 bases). V was cut by 0 bases and J by 3 bases, with 8 bases left in between. Germline V CDR1 and CDR2: LNHNV, YYDKDF (reference sequence). The CDR3 spans 14 residues. The CDR3 nucleotides read TGTGCCACCAGCAGAGATAGGGGAGACTATGGCTACACCTTC. Its translation: CATSRDRGDYGYTF.

This chain connects TRBV27 to TRBJ1-3; D possibly corresponds to TRBD1 (5 bases). The V gene's germline CDR1 is MNHEY and CDR2 SMNVEV (reference sequence). Trimming cost V 4 bases and J 0 bases, with 16 bases left between them. The CDR3 extends over 17 amino acids. CDR3 region: CASSSSLTGNSGNTIYF. CDR3 DNA: TGTGCCAGCAGTTCCTCCCTTACAGGAAACTCTGGAAACACCATATATTTT.

The chain recombines TRBV6-5 with TRBJ1-3; the match to TRBD1 covers 9 bases. Germline assignment: CDR1 MNHEY and CDR2 SVGAGI. The V and J ends lost 3 bases and 3 bases, in that order; junction bases with no gene match: 3. The CDR3 sequence is 15 residues long. The CDR3 spells CASSYGQGIGNTIYF. CDR3 in DNA: TGTGCCAGCAGTTATGGACAGGGGATTGGAAACACCATATATTTT.

The chain couples TRBV7-3 to TRBJ2-3; TRBD2 is a possible D gene (5 bases). The germline V gene has CDR1 SGHTA and CDR2 FQGTGA. This CDR3 contains 13 residues. The ends were cut back, 4 bases at V and 1 base at J, with 6 bases in the middle. The CDR3 spells CASSSGGTDTQYF. The CDR3 nucleotides are TGTGCCAGCAGCTCCGGGGGCACAGATACGCAGTATTTT.

The chain employs TRBV6-5 and TRBJ2-1, with D tentatively TRBD1 or TRBD2 (5 bases each). From germline, CDR1 is MNHEY and CDR2 SVGAGI. Trimming removed 2 bases at V and 8 bases at J, with 13 bases between. This CDR3 has 14 amino acids. The CDR3 region has the DNA TGTGCCAGCAGTTACGGGTGGGACGTCGATGAGCAGTTCTTC. Its protein is CASSYGWDVDEQFF.

The chain is built from TRBV10-1 and TRBJ2-3, with 10 bases identical to TRBD1. Germline CDR1 reads WNHNN; CDR2 reads SYGVQD (reference sequence). Trimming at V came to 4 bases and at J to 1 base, leaving 2 bases not matched to a gene. There are 15 residues in the CDR3. CDR3 sequence reads: CASSVGTGGTDTQYF. CDR3 DNA sequence: TGCGCCAGCAGTGTTGGGACAGGGGGCACAGATACGCAGTATTTT.

The V and J genes are TRBV4-3 and TRBJ2-3; 9 positions match TRBD2. Germline CDR1 LGHNA, CDR2 YSLEER. CDR3 length: 15 residues. Trimming took 6 bases from V and 0 from J; bases not matched to a gene: 4. The CDR3 is CASSHTSGSTDTQYF. The CDR3 DNA reads TGCGCCAGCAGTCACACTAGCGGGAGCACAGATACGCAGTATTTT.

This chain links TRBV5-1 with TRBJ2-1; unclear D gene. The V and J ends lost 4 bases and 8 bases respectively, with 13 bases between them. Germline CDR1 reads SGHRS; CDR2 reads YFSETQ. This CDR3 is 13 amino acids long. The DNA of the CDR3 is TGCGCCAGCAGCCGTCCCGGTGGATATGAGCAGTTCTTC. It specifies CASSRPGGYEQFF.

In its sample, this clone was seen once. Other nucleotide sequences from this sample produce the same CDR3. This chain connects TRBV6-5 to TRBJ1-6; D is ambiguous. Trimming left V 5 bases short and J 0 bases short, with 8 bases between. Per germline, CDR1 MNHEY and CDR2 SVGAGI. The CDR3 has 15 residues. This CDR3 reads CASSTPSSYNSPLHF. The CDR3 bases are TGTGCCAGCAGTACACCCAGCTCCTATAATTCACCCCTCCACTTT.

The V call is TRBV19, the J call TRBJ1-6; D possibly corresponds to TRBD1 (6 bases). The V gene's germline CDR1 is LNHDA and CDR2 SQIVND (reference sequence). CDR3 length: 16 residues. V was cut by 5 bases and J by 7 bases, with 18 bases left in between. The CDR3 DNA sequence: TGTGCCAGTAGTGTCGAGCCGGGACACGGAAATTCACCCCTCCACTTT. Protein: CASSVEPGHGNSPLHF.

This chain uses TRBV15 with TRBJ2-3, with D unresolved. The CDR3 loop spans 13 amino acids. Germline V gene data show CDR1 as LNHNV and CDR2 as YYDKDF (reference sequence). Deletions cut 4 bases from V and 6 bases from J, with 11 bases between. The CDR3 sequence is CATSKAPPDTQYF. CDR3 nucleotides: TGTGCCACCAGCAAAGCCCCCCCGGATACGCAGTATTTT.

The J gene is TRBJ2-7, the V gene TRBV4-1; perhaps TRBD1 as D (5 bases). Per the germline V gene, CDR1 is MGHRA and CDR2 is YSYEKL. There are 18 residues in the CDR3. V dropped 0 bases and J dropped 0 bases, with 18 bases sitting between them. In DNA form, the CDR3 reads TGCGCCAGCAGCCAAGATCGGAGTAGGACCCAGGGCTCCTACGAGCAGTACTTC. Its protein product is CASSQDRSRTQGSYEQYF.

The gene calls are TRBV9 and TRBJ2-7; possibly TRBD1 or TRBD2 for D (5 bases each). The CDR3 covers 13 residues. With 4 bases removed from V and 6 bases from J, the gap between germline ends came to 14 bases. Germline V gene sequence: CDR1 SGDLS, CDR2 YYNGEE. The CDR3 protein is CASSPREGSEQYF. CDR3 sequence (DNA): TGTGCCAGCAGCCCAAGAGAGGGGTCCGAGCAGTACTTC.

This clone showed up just once. The J gene is TRBJ2-5, the V gene TRBV18; TRBD1 or TRBD2 may be the D gene (6 bases each). In germline, CDR1 is KGHSH, CDR2 LQKENI. This CDR3 contains 15 residues. Trimming removed 2 bases from V and 1 base from J, with 11 bases in between. The DNA for the CDR3 is TGTGCCAGCTCACCATGGAGGGGGGCCCAAGAGACCCAGTACTTC. This encodes CASSPWRGAQETQYF.

The chain couples TRBV2 to TRBJ2-6; D remains ambiguous. Trimming stripped 3 bases from V and 2 bases from J, with 8 bases between. Germline CDR1 reads SNHLY; CDR2 reads FYNNEI. This CDR3 spans 15 amino acids. The CDR3 nucleotides read TGTGCCAGCAGTGACCCAAGGCCTGGGGCCAACGTCCTGACTTTC. This gives the protein CASSDPRPGANVLTF.

The chain employs TRBV7-9 and TRBJ2-1, with 15 bases aligning to TRBD2. Germline loops: CDR1 SEHNR, CDR2 FQNEAQ (reference sequence). The CDR3 length is 17 residues. The trim removed 5 bases at V and 13 bases at J, leaving 15 bases unmatched. The chain's CDR3 is CASSPLKEGLAGGPQFF. CDR3 DNA sequence: TGTGCCAGCAGCCCGCTGAAAGAAGGACTAGCGGGAGGGCCTCAGTTCTTC.